This T cell receptor (beta chain) stems from a study of T cells in Graves' hyperthyroidism and ophthalmopathy. Whole-study findings and limits: In simple terms, a model built on 13 V-J features told ophthalmopathy apart from stable hyperthyroidism.

Patients were excluded because of uncontrolled infection, other autoimmune disease, pregnancy or lactation. This clonotype was counted at least ten times. Its antigen is unidentified. Researchers amplified the TCR beta CDR3 regions from RNA transcripts. TCR CDR3 regions were first amplified by RT-PCR with HTBI primers. TCRdb analysed the multiplex PCR reads with MiXCR anew, one entry per CDR3 protein. The sample contains about 96,000 distinct CDR3 sequences, over 50% of which appear only once. CDR3 length equals 12 residues. The germline V gene encodes CDR1 SQVTM and CDR2 ANQGSEA. The V end was cut by 8 bases, the J end by 1 base, with 12 bases between.

This clonotype originated in a woman in her 40s with Graves' hyperthyroidism. V gene TRBV29-1 combines with J gene TRBJ2-7, with D uncertain. The source material was blood. In nucleotides, the CDR3 is TGCAGCTTGGATGGCCCATCCTACGAGCAGTACTTC. It specifies CSLDGPSYEQYF.